These 21 T cell receptor beta chains share one sample of origin, sequenced in a study of naive and memory T cell subsets. TCR cDNA received a 3' ligated oligonucleotide that carried a UMI. Amplification of ligated cDNA took four PCR rounds with SP2 and nested alpha and beta constant primers. TCRdb used MiXCR to reprocess the 5' RACE reads, holding one entry per CDR3 protein. The table has 55,000 to 70,000 distinct CDR3 sequences, about 7% seen once. The receptor set was obtained from a male donor in good health.

This clonotype was detected a few times. The chain carries TRBV2 and TRBJ2-1; D unclear. The CDR3 length is 13 residues. Looked up from germline, CDR1 is SNHLY and CDR2 is FYNNEI. V was pared by 6 bases and J by 0 bases, with 6 bases between. CDR3 DNA sequence: TGTGCCAGCAGCCTAAACTCCTACAATGAGCAGTTCTTC. Translating it yields CASSLNSYNEQFF.

The chain is built from TRBV14 and TRBJ2-1, with 12 bases matching TRBD2. The CDR3 extends over 17 amino acids. The V and J ends lost 2 bases and 9 bases, in that order; junction bases with no gene match: 11. Germline assignment: CDR1 SGHDN and CDR2 FVKESK. DNA of the CDR3: TGTGCCAGCAGCCAACTAGTCTCCACTAGCGGGGGGAGTGAGCAGTTCTTC. As protein: CASSQLVSTSGGSEQFF.

This clonotype appeared many times. The J gene is TRBJ2-2, the V gene TRBV7-8; 9 nucleotides agree with TRBD2. Unmatched junction bases numbered 8, after V lost 5 bases and J lost 1 base. CDR1 is SGHVS and CDR2 is FQNEAQ in the germline V gene. This CDR3 spans 17 amino acids. CDR3 bases: TGTGCCAGCAGCCCGCTCATAGCGGGAGAGAACACCGGGGAGCTGTTTTTT. As protein: CASSPLIAGENTGELFF.

This clonotype appeared a few times. The J gene is TRBJ2-5, the V gene TRBV30; D unresolved. CDR3 size: 13 residues. The germline V gene encodes CDR1 GTSNPN and CDR2 SVGIG (reference sequence). V shed 0 bases and J shed 5 bases, with 10 bases lying between them. CDR3 region: CAWSVGARETQYF. The CDR3 DNA reads TGTGCCTGGAGTGTCGGTGCGCGGGAGACCCAGTACTTC.

The chain recombines TRBV5-1 with TRBJ1-1, with TRBD1 matching over 7 bases. J lost 7 bases, V lost 4 bases, and 7 bases had no gene match. The CDR3 runs to 13 residues. Germline CDR1 SGHRS, CDR2 YFSETQ. This CDR3 reads CASSPGDRLEAFF. The CDR3 coding sequence is TGCGCCAGCAGCCCGGGGGACAGACTTGAAGCTTTCTTT.

This clonotype has ten or more counts. The chain has TRBV5-5 and TRBJ2-5; D gene unclear. V was trimmed by 1 base and J by 2 bases, leaving 9 bases between them. Germline V gives CDR1 SGHKS, CDR2 YYEKEE (reference sequence). CDR3 length equals 14 residues. CDR3 sequence reads: CASSLRSRQETQYF. As DNA, the CDR3 is TGTGCCAGCAGCTTGAGGTCTAGACAAGAGACCCAGTACTTC.

V gene TRBV5-1 combines with J gene TRBJ2-2; a possible D gene is TRBD2 (5 bases). Trimming left V 1 base short and J 0 bases short, with 10 bases between. Germline-derived CDR1 and CDR2 are SGHRS and YFSETQ. The CDR3 loop spans 16 amino acids. The CDR3 loop is CASSLSGTANTGELFF. The CDR3 coding sequence is TGCGCCAGCAGCTTGAGCGGTACCGCGAACACCGGGGAGCTGTTTTTT. Variable domain in full (rest from reference TRBV5-1 and TRBJ2-2): KAGVTQTPRYLIKTRGQQVTLSCSPISGHRSVSWYQQTPGQGLQFLFEYFSETQRNKGNFPGRFSGRQFSNSRSEMNVSTLELGDSALYLCASSLSGTANTGELFFGEGSRLTVL.

This clonotype was seen ten or more times. The CDR3 loop is CASRLAGGYEQYF. CDR3 DNA: TGTGCCAGCAGACTAGCGGGAGGATACGAGCAGTACTTC. The V gene is TRBV6-6, the J gene TRBJ2-7, with TRBD2 identical over 12 bases. CDR1 and CDR2 from the germline V gene are MNHNY and SVGAGI (reference sequence). CDR3 length: 13 residues. J gave up 4 bases and V 6 bases, and 1 base lay outside the gene matches.

The gene calls are TRBV11-2 and TRBJ2-1; the D gene is possibly TRBD2 (5 bases). Trimming shortened V by 8 bases and J by 2 bases, and 16 bases separated the two germline ends. CDR1 is SGHAT and CDR2 is FQNNGV in the germline V gene. The CDR3 contains 15 residues. The CDR3 coding sequence is TGTGCCAGCGCAGCGTCCGGGATAACCTACAATGAGCAGTTCTTC. Amino acids: CASAASGITYNEQFF.

This clonotype showed up just a few times. The chain couples TRBV29-1 to TRBJ2-7, with D possibly being TRBD1 (6 bases). Per the germline V gene, CDR1 is SQVTM and CDR2 is ANQGSEA. Trimming removed 8 bases from V and 1 base from J, with 21 bases in between. The CDR3 totals 15 residues. CDR3 amino acids: CSLRTELLPSYEQYF. For the CDR3, the DNA is TGCAGCCTGAGGACAGAACTACTTCCATCCTACGAGCAGTACTTC.

The chain links TRBV20-1 to TRBJ2-5; D is possibly TRBD1 or TRBD2 (5 bases each). The CDR3 is made up of 11 amino acids. V was shortened by 6 bases and J by 12 bases, with 17 bases between the two germline ends. CDR1 and CDR2 from the germline V gene are DFQATT and SNEGSKA (reference sequence). The CDR3: CSARSEGREYF. The DNA for the CDR3 is TGCAGTGCAAGGTCAGAGGGGAGAGAGTACTTC.

This clonotype was seen many times. The chain employs TRBV20-1 and TRBJ1-4; tentative D call: TRBD1 (5 bases). There are 17 residues in the CDR3. V was shortened by 0 bases and J by 5 bases, with 19 bases between the two germline ends. CDR1 and CDR2 from the germline V gene are DFQATT and SNEGSKA (reference sequence). The CDR3 here is CSARDPTRAGTNEKLFF. DNA for the CDR3: TGCAGTGCTAGAGATCCTACTCGGGCCGGGACCAATGAAAAACTGTTTTTT.

This rearrangement joins TRBV12-3 or TRBV12-4 to TRBJ1-1; no reliable D call. The CDR3 covers 15 residues. Trimming left V 1 base short and J 5 bases short, with 14 bases between. CDR3 region: CASSLEPLSRTEAFF. The CDR3 region has the DNA TGTGCCAGCAGTTTAGAGCCCCTTTCTCGAACTGAAGCTTTCTTT.

The sample holds many counts of this clonotype. At one end the junction does not follow the germline gene, possibly because of a read error. This CDR3 reads CASSLAGDLFF. Written as DNA, the CDR3 is TGTGCCAGCAGCCTAGCGGGAGATCTGTTCTTC. The chain uses TRBV7-8 and TRBJ2-1; 10 bases fit TRBD2. The length of the CDR3 is 11 residues. Germline V gene data show CDR1 as SGHVS and CDR2 as FQNEAQ. Looking up the rest from reference TRBV7-8 and TRBJ2-1 gives the full variable domain: GAGVSQSPRYKVAKRGQDVALRCDPISGHVSLFWYQQALGQGPEFLTYFQNEAQLDKSGLPSDRFFAERPEGSVSTLKIQRTQQEDSAVYLCASSLAGDLFFGPGTRLTVL.

This clonotype appeared a few times. This chain links TRBV18 with TRBJ2-1; D not resolved. CDR1 and CDR2 from the germline V gene are KGHSH and LQKENI. Trimming left V 3 bases short and J 9 bases short, with 9 bases between. The CDR3 spans 12 residues. The CDR3 DNA follows: TGTGCCAGCTCACCCGTCGGGCGTGAGCAGTTCTTC. Translated: CASSPVGREQFF.

The chain couples TRBV7-9 to TRBJ2-1; TRBD2 matches at 7 bases. Germline V gene sequence: CDR1 SEHNR, CDR2 FQNEAQ (reference sequence). Trimming at V came to 5 bases and at J to 7 bases, leaving 11 bases not matched to a gene. The CDR3 contains 15 residues. The CDR3, as DNA: TGTGCCAGCAGCCCCAGACTAGCTGGGTGGAATGAGCAGTTCTTC. This sequence encodes CASSPRLAGWNEQFF.

This clonotype was counted only a few times. The chain carries TRBV18 and TRBJ1-1; possibly TRBD1 for D (5 bases). V was trimmed by 3 bases and J by 6 bases, leaving 11 bases between them. CDR3 length: 13 residues. Germline V CDR1 and CDR2: KGHSH, LQKENI. The CDR3 loop reads CASSPGPGAEAFF. The CDR3 DNA reads as TGTGCCAGCTCACCTGGCCCGGGGGCTGAAGCTTTCTTT.

The rearrangement uses TRBV5-1 and TRBJ2-3; D unclear. V lost 0 bases, J lost 3 bases, and 14 bases lay in between. Looked up from germline, CDR1 is SGHRS and CDR2 is YFSETQ. The CDR3 length is 16 residues. CDR3 residues: CASSLGRAVETDTQYF. The CDR3 DNA reads TGCGCCAGCAGCTTGGGCCGGGCTGTGGAAACAGATACGCAGTATTTT.

At least ten counts were recorded for this clonotype. The V and J genes are TRBV27 and TRBJ1-1; TRBD1 agrees at 7 bases. V shed 5 bases and J 10 bases; nucleotides not matched to a gene: 13. CDR1 MNHEY and CDR2 SMNVEV come from the germline V gene (reference sequence). The length of the CDR3 is 14 residues. The DNA of the CDR3 is TGTGCCAGCAGTCCAGGGACTTCCAGGGGGAGAGCTTTCTTT. Translation: CASSPGTSRGRAFF.

This clonotype has a handful of counts. This chain connects TRBV12-5 to TRBJ2-2, with a weak D call TRBD1 (6 bases). Germline CDR1 and CDR2: LGHNT and FRNRAP. V dropped 7 bases and J dropped 1 base, with 13 bases sitting between them. The CDR3 sequence is 15 residues long. This CDR3 is CASAEGVLNTGELFF. CDR3 coding DNA: TGTGCTAGTGCCGAGGGGGTCCTGAACACCGGGGAGCTGTTTTTT. Full variable domain (outside the CDR3, taken from reference TRBV12-5 and TRBJ2-2): DARVTQTPRHKVTEMGQEVTMRCQPILGHNTVFWYRQTMMQGLELLAYFRNRAPLDDSGMPKDRFSAEMPDATLATLKIQPSEPRDSAVYFCASAEGVLNTGELFFGEGSRLTVL.

This clonotype was seen a few times. This chain joins TRBV4-1 and TRBJ2-2, with 10 bases lining up with TRBD1. CDR1 is MGHRA, CDR2 YSYEKL, per germline. The trim removed 4 bases at V and 7 bases at J, leaving 15 bases unmatched. The CDR3 extends over 18 amino acids. The CDR3 coding sequence is TGCGCCAGCAGCCTAAATGCCGGGACAGGGGTCTTAGTCGGGGAGCTGTTTTTT. Amino acids: CASSLNAGTGVLVGELFF.